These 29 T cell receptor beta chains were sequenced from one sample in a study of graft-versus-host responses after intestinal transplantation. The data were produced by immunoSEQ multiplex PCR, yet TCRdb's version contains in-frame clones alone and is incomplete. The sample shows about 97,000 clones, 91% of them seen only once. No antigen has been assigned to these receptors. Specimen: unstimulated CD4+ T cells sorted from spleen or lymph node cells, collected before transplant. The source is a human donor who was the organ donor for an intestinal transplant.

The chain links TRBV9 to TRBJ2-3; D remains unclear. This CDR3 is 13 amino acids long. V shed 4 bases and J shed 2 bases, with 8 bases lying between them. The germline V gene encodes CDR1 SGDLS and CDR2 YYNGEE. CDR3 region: CASSSRNTDTQYF. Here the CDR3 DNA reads TGTGCCAGCAGCTCCCGTAACACAGATACGCAGTATTTT.

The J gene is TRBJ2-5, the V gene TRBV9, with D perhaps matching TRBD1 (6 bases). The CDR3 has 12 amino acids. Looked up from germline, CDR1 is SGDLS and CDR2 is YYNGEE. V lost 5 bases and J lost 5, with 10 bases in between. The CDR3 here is CASSVTGETQYF. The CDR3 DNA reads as TGTGCCAGCAGTGTCACAGGGGAGACCCAGTACTTC.

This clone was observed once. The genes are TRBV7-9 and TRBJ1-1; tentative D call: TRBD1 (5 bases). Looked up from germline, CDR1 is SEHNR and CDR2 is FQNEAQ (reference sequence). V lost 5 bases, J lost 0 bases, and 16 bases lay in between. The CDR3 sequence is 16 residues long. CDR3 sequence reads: CASSSLARAMNTEAFF. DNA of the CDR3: TGTGCCAGCAGCAGTCTGGCCAGGGCGATGAACACTGAAGCTTTCTTT.

For the CDR3, the DNA is TGTGCCACCATACGCCGGGGTGAAGCTTTCTTT. It codes for CATIRRGEAFF. The rearrangement uses TRBV6-5 and TRBJ1-1; D is unresolved. The CDR3 is 11 residues long. From germline, CDR1 is MNHEY and CDR2 SVGAGI. The V gene lost 10 bases and the J gene lost 7 bases, with 13 bases spanning the gap.

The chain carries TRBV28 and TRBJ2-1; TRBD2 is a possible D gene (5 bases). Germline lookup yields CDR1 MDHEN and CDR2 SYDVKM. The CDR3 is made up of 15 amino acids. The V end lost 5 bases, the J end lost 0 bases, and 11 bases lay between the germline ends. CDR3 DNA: TGTGCCAGCAGTCCCCGGGGAAGCTCCTACAATGAGCAGTTCTTC. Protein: CASSPRGSSYNEQFF.

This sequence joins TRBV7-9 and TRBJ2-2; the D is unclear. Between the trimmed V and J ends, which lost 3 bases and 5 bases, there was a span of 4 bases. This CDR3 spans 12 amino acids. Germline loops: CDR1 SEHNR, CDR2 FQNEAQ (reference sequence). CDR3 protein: CASSFSTGELFF. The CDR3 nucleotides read TGTGCCAGCAGCTTCAGTACCGGGGAGCTGTTTTTT.

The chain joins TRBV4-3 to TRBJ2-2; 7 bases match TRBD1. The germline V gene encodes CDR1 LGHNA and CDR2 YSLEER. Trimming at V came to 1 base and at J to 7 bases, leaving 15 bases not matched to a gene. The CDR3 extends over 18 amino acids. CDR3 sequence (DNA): TGCGCCAGCAGCCAAGCTCCGAGACAGGGTCTCCAGGGCGGGGAGCTGTTTTTT. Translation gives CASSQAPRQGLQGGELFF.

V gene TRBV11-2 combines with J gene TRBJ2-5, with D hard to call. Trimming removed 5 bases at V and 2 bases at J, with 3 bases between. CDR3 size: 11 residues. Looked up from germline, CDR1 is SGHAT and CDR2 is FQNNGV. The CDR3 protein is CASSLQETQYF. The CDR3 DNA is TGTGCCAGCAGCCTGCAAGAGACCCAGTACTTC.

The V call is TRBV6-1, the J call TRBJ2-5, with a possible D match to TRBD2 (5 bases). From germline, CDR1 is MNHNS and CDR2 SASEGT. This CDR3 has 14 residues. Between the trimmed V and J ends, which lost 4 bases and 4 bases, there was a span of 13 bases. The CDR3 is CASSALSRGETQYF. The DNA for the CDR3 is TGTGCCAGCAGTGCCCTGTCTCGGGGAGAGACCCAGTACTTC.

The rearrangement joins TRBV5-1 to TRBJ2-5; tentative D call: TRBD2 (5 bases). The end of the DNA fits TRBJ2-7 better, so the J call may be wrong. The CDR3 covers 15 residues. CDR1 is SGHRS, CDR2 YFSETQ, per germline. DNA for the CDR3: TGCGCCAGCAGCTTGGGTTTCGGCAGCGGATACGAGCAGTACTTC. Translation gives CASSLGFGSGYEQYF.

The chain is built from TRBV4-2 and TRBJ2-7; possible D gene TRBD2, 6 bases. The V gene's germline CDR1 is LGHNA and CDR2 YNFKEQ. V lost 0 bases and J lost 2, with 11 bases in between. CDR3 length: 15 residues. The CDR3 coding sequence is TGTGCCAGCAGCCAAGATTTCGGGGGTCCCTACGAGCAGTACTTC. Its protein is CASSQDFGGPYEQYF.

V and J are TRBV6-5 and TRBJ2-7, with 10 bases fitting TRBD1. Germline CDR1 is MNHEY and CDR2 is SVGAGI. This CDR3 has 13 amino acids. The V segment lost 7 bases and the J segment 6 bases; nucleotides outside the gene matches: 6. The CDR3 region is CASKPGTGAEQYF. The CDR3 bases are TGTGCCAGCAAACCCGGGACAGGGGCCGAGCAGTACTTC.

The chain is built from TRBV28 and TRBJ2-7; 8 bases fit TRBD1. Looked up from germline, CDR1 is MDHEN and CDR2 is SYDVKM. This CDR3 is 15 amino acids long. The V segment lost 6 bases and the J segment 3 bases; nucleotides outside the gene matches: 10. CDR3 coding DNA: TGTGCCAGCAGCCCTTCTAGACAGGGGAGCTACGAGCAGTACTTC. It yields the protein CASSPSRQGSYEQYF.

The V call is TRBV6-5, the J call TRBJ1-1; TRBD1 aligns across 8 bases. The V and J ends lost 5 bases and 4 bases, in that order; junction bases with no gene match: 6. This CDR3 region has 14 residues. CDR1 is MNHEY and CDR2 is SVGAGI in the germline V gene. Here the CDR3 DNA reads TGTGCCAGCAGTCATGGACAGGGATCCACTGAAGCTTTCTTT. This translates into CASSHGQGSTEAFF.

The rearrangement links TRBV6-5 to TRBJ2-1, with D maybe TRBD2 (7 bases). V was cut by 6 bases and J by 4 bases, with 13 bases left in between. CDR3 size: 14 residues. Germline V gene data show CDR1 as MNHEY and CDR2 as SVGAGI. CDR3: CASRRAGAYNEQFF. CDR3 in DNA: TGTGCCAGCAGGAGGGCGGGGGCGTACAATGAGCAGTTCTTC.

The CDR3 sequence: CASSSPRTGTTEAFF. CDR3 coding DNA: TGTGCCAGCAGTTCCCCCCGGACAGGGACCACTGAAGCTTTCTTT. This chain connects TRBV27 to TRBJ1-1, with 8 bases aligning to TRBD1. This CDR3 is built from 15 residues. CDR1 and CDR2 from the germline V gene are MNHEY and SMNVEV (reference sequence). V was clipped by 4 bases and J by 4 bases; unmatched bases: 8.

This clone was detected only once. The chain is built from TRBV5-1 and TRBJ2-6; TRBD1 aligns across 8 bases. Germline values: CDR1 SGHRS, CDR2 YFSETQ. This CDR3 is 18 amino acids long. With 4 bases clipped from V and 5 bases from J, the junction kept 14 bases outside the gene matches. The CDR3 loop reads CASSTKDRVGARANVLTF. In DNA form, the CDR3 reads TGCGCCAGCAGCACCAAGGACAGGGTAGGGGCTAGGGCCAACGTCCTGACTTTC. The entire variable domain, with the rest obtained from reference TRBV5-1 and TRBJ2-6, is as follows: KAGVTQTPRYLIKTRGQQVTLSCSPISGHRSVSWYQQTPGQGLQFLFEYFSETQRNKGNFPGRFSGRQFSNSRSEMNVSTLELGDSALYLCASSTKDRVGARANVLTFGAGSRLTVL.

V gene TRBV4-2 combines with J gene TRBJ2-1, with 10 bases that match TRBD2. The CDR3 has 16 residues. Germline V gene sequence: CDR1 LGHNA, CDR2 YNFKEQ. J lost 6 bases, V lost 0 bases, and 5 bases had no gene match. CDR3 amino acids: CASSQDVAGGFNEQFF. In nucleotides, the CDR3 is TGTGCCAGCAGCCAAGACGTAGCGGGGGGATTCAATGAGCAGTTCTTC.

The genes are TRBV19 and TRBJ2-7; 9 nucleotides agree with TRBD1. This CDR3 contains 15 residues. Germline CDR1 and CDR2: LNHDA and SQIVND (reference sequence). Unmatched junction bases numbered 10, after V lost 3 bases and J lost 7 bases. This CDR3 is CASSMRGQGPSEQYF. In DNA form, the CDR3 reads TGTGCCAGTAGTATGAGGGGACAGGGACCGTCGGAGCAGTACTTC.

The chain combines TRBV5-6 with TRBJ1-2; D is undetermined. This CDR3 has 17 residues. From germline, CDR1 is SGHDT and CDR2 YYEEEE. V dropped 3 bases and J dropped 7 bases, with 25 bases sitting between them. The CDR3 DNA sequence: TGTGCCAGCAGCTCCCGACACGGGGAGGCGGTGAGCGGTGGCTACACCTTC. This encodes CASSSRHGEAVSGGYTF.

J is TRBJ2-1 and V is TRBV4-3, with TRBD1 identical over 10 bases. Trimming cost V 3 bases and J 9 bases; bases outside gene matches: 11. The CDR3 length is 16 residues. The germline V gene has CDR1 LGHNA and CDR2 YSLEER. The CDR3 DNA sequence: TGCGCCAGCAGCCATACCGACAGGGGGCGCGGAGGTGAGCAGTTCTTC. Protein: CASSHTDRGRGGEQFF.

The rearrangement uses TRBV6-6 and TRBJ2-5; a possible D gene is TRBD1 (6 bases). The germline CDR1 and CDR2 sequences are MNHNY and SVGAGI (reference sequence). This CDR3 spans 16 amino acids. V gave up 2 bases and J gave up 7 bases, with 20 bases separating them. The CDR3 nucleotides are TGTGCCAGCAGTTACCGCACAGGGCCCCTAGAGGGGACCCAGTACTTC. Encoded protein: CASSYRTGPLEGTQYF.

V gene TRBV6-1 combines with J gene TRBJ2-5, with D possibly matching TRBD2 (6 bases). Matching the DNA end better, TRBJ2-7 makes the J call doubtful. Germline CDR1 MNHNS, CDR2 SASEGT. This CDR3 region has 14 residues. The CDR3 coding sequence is TGTGCCAGCAGTGGGGGTTTCGGGGGTACCGAGCAGTACTTC. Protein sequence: CASSGGFGGTEQYF.

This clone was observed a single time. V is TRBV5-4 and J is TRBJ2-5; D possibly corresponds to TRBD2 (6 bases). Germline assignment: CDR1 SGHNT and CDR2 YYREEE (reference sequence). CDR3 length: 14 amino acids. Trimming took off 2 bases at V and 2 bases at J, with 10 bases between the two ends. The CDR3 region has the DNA TGTGCCAGCAGCTTATTGACTAGTCAAGAGACCCAGTACTTC. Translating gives CASSLLTSQETQYF.

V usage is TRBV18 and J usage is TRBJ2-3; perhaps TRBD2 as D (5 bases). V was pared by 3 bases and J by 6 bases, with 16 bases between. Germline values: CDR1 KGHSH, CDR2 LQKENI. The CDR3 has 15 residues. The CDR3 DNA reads TGTGCCAGCTCACCCCGCACTAGGTCAGCGGATACGCAGTATTTT. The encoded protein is CASSPRTRSADTQYF.

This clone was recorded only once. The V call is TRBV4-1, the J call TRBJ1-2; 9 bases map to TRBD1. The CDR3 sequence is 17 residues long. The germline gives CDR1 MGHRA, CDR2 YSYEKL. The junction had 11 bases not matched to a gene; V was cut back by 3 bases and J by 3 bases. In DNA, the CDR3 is TGCGCCAGCAGCCATGCCCGGGACAGGGTGGGGGACTATGGCTACACCTTC. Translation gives CASSHARDRVGDYGYTF.

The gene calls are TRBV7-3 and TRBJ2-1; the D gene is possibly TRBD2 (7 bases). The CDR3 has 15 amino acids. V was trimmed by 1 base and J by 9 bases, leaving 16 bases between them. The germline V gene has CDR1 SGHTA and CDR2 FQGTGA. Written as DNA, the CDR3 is TGTGCCAGCAGCTTAAAGGGGGGGGATCCTACTGAGCAGTTCTTC. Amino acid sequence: CASSLKGGDPTEQFF.

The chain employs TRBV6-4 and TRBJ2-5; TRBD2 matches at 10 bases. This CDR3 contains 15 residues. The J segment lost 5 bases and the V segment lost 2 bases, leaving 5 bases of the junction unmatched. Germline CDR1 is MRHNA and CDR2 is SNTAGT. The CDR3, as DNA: TGTGCCAGCAGTGACGGCGAGCGGGGGGGGGAGACCCAGTACTTC. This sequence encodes CASSDGERGGETQYF.

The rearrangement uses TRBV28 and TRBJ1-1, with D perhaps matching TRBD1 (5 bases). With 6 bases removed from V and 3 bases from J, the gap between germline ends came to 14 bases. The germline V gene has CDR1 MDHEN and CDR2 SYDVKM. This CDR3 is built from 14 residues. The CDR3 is CASSLLPGDTEAFF. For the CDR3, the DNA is TGTGCCAGCAGCCTCCTGCCGGGGGACACTGAAGCTTTCTTT.